This T cell receptor beta chain was recorded in a study of cytomegalovirus exposure and HLA in healthy donors. Study results and caveats: Overall, about 160 TCR beta chains were annotated as cytomegalovirus-associated.

V was pared by 1 base and J by 0 bases, with 4 bases of the junction left unmatched. Germline CDR1 and CDR2: LNHNV and YYDKDF (reference sequence). The CDR3 spans 16 residues. The PCR ran on 60 Vbeta and 13 Jbeta primers. TCRdb keeps only in-frame clones here, not all; method: immunoSEQ multiplex PCR. The table has 150,000 to 200,000 clones, 70% to 85% seen once; the top ten hold approximately 1.5%. At the time of sampling, donors were nominally healthy, though unrecorded immune exposures were likely. A word on this clone: What it binds is unknown.

The clonotype was recovered from a woman in her twenties or thirties in good health and CMV-seropositive. The V and J genes are TRBV15 and TRBJ2-3, with 7 bases lining up with TRBD2. The sample was PBMCs. In DNA form, the CDR3 reads TGTGCCACCAGCAGAGCGTCGGGGGGAAGCACAGATACGCAGTATTTT. Protein: CATSRASGGSTDTQYF. The entire variable domain, with the rest obtained from reference TRBV15 and TRBJ2-3, is as follows: DAMVIQNPRYQVTQFGKPVTLSCSQTLNHNVMYWYQQKSSQAPKLLFHYYDKDFNNEADTPDNFQSRRPNTSFCFLDIRSPGLGDTAMYLCATSRASGGSTDTQYFGPGTRLTVL.